Reported below is one T cell receptor beta chain. V was clipped by 6 bases and J by 0 bases, with 19 bases between them. The germline gives CDR1 KGHDR, CDR2 SFDVKD. This CDR3 is built from 18 residues. The data are from a study of blood T cell repertoires in COVID-19. Study as a whole: Samples representing acute and convalescent COVID-19 were sourced from the United States, Italy and Spain. Nucleic acid was either cDNA or gDNA, and it came from T cells, B-cell-depleted T cells, or PBMCs.

Original analysis: From reference gene primer amplification, estimates of nucleated cell counts were derived. Sequencing used immunoSEQ multiplex PCR; TCRdb keeps in-frame clones, though not all of them. Clone size and the V and J calls come from that table; the DNA yielded D and trimming. Found here are approximately 240,000 clones, 80% to 85% of them singletons; the top ten hold roughly 3%. This chain joins TRBV24-1 and TRBJ2-2; the D gene is possibly TRBD1 (7 bases). The source material was peripheral blood. The source of this sequence is a woman in her thirties who had recovered from COVID-19. The DNA for the CDR3 is TGTGCCACCAGTTCTCGGGGGACAGAAACTACGAACACCGGGGAGCTGTTTTTT. Translation: CATSSRGTETTNTGELFF.